The 24 T cell receptor beta chains reported below all come from one sample, sequenced in a study of identical twins. TCRdb re-derived calls from the 5' RACE reads in MiXCR, one entry per CDR3 protein. Of some 1,600,000 distinct CDR3 sequences in the sample, under 35% were seen once. Input material: cord blood. Receptors were obtained from a newborn girl in good health.

The rearrangement links TRBV11-2 to TRBJ2-5, with TRBD2 matching over 10 bases. This CDR3 is built from 17 residues. The trim removed 6 bases at V and 2 bases at J, leaving 12 bases unmatched. In germline, CDR1 is SGHAT, CDR2 FQNNGV. The CDR3 sequence is CASSPLALAGLQETQYF. CDR3 DNA sequence: TGTGCCAGCAGTCCCCTCGCACTAGCGGGACTTCAAGAGACCCAGTACTTC.

This clonotype was seen repeatedly, ten times or more. This chain links TRBV29-1 with TRBJ2-1; tentative D call: TRBD1 (5 bases). Germline CDR1 and CDR2: SQVTM and ANQGSEA. CDR3 size: 15 residues. V was pared by 7 bases and J by 8 bases, with 24 bases between. Here the CDR3 DNA reads TGCAGCGACCGAACAGGACCCCCCTATCACGATGAGCAGTTCTTC. This codes for CSDRTGPPYHDEQFF.

This clonotype was found a few times. The chain links TRBV12-3 or TRBV12-4 to TRBJ2-5; tentatively, D is TRBD1 or TRBD2 (5 bases each). Trimming took off 5 bases at V and 7 bases at J, with 14 bases between the two ends. This CDR3 region has 13 residues. DNA of the CDR3: TGTGCCAGCAGTACCGGGACGGCGCGGACCCAGTACTTC. Translating gives CASSTGTARTQYF.

This clonotype was detected a few times. V and J are TRBV2 and TRBJ2-7; a weak D match, TRBD2 (6 bases). The V gene lost 3 bases and the J gene lost 5 bases, with 8 bases spanning the gap. The CDR3 is made up of 12 amino acids. In germline, CDR1 is SNHLY, CDR2 FYNNEI. The CDR3 loop is CASSDGSHEQYF. The DNA for the CDR3 is TGTGCCAGCAGTGACGGGAGTCACGAGCAGTACTTC.

Only a few counts were recorded for this clonotype. The gene calls are TRBV10-3 and TRBJ1-2, with TRBD1 matching over 7 bases. After removal of 2 bases from V and 2 bases from J, the junction contained 11 bases not matched to a gene. CDR1 and CDR2 (germline): ENHRY, SYGVKD. This CDR3 comprises 17 residues. The CDR3 coding sequence is TGTGCCATCAGTGAGAGCGGAATTAGACAGGGAAACTATGGCTACACCTTC. The encoded protein is CAISESGIRQGNYGYTF.

Of note for this clonotype: Being one base from a much bigger clone, this may be a read error. The chain recombines TRBV7-2 with TRBJ2-5; no definite D call. The J call may be wrong; the DNA end is better matched by TRBJ2-1. Germline CDR1 is SGHTA and CDR2 is FQGNSA. The CDR3 runs to 14 residues. The CDR3 reads CASSPLGRQETQFF. The CDR3 DNA sequence: TGTGCCAGCAGCCCCCTGGGAAGACAAGAGACCCAGTTCTTC.

The chain joins TRBV2 to TRBJ1-2, with 7 bases fitting TRBD1. The V segment lost 10 bases and the J segment 8 bases; nucleotides outside the gene matches: 13. From germline, CDR1 is SNHLY and CDR2 FYNNEI. The CDR3 is made up of 13 amino acids. This CDR3 is CAIQTGEGRGYTF. DNA for the CDR3: TGTGCCATCCAAACAGGGGAAGGAAGGGGCTACACCTTC.

The chain recombines TRBV7-2 with TRBJ1-2; the D gene is possibly TRBD1 (5 bases). There are 11 residues in the CDR3. Between the trimmed V and J ends, which lost 5 bases and 8 bases, there was a span of 9 bases. Germline lookup yields CDR1 SGHTA and CDR2 FQGNSA. The CDR3 protein is CASSVPGGYTF. CDR3 nucleotide sequence: TGTGCCAGCAGCGTCCCAGGGGGCTACACCTTC.

The table lists this clonotype with many counts. The chain is built from TRBV13 and TRBJ2-3; D unresolved. The CDR3 totals 12 residues. Germline values: CDR1 PRHDT, CDR2 FYEKMQ (reference sequence). V lost 4 bases, J lost 7 bases, and 9 bases lay in between. DNA for the CDR3: TGTGCCAGCAGCTCTAGGACCTATACGCAGTATTTT. Protein product: CASSSRTYTQYF.

This clonotype turned up a few times. The chain couples TRBV7-2 to TRBJ2-2; 9 bases map to TRBD1. The CDR3 is 16 residues long. J lost 3 bases, V lost 1 base, and 3 bases had no gene match. CDR1 and CDR2 from the germline V gene are SGHTA and FQGNSA. The DNA of the CDR3 is TGTGCCAGCAGCTTAGTCGGGACAGGGCACACCGGGGAGCTGTTTTTT. Protein: CASSLVGTGHTGELFF.

The chain employs TRBV7-6 and TRBJ1-1; the match to TRBD1 covers 8 bases. The junction had 11 bases not matched to a gene; V was cut back by 2 bases and J by 3 bases. CDR1 SGHVS and CDR2 FNYEAQ come from the germline V gene. The CDR3 contains 17 residues. This CDR3 reads CASSLRTGLIPYTEAFF. In nucleotides, the CDR3 is TGTGCCAGCAGCTTACGGACAGGGCTAATCCCATACACTGAAGCTTTCTTT.

V is TRBV7-2 and J is TRBJ1-2; TRBD1 agrees at 10 bases. The CDR3 sequence is 15 residues long. V was clipped by 5 bases and J by 4 bases; unmatched bases: 7. Germline assignment: CDR1 SGHTA and CDR2 FQGNSA. The CDR3 loop is CASSIGQGVVYGYTF. CDR3 DNA: TGTGCCAGCAGCATTGGACAGGGGGTAGTCTATGGCTACACCTTC.

The chain uses TRBV15 and TRBJ2-7; 12 bases fit TRBD2. After removal of 1 base from V and 1 base from J, the junction contained 8 bases not matched to a gene. Germline V lookup: CDR1 LNHNV, CDR2 YYDKDF (reference sequence). The CDR3 consists of 18 residues. The CDR3 sequence is CATSRGLAGVGKSYEQYF. The CDR3 bases are TGTGCCACCAGCAGAGGACTAGCGGGAGTGGGGAAGTCCTACGAGCAGTACTTC.

This clonotype was picked up a small number of times. The genes are TRBV5-1 and TRBJ2-7; D not certain. This CDR3 spans 15 amino acids. Germline V lookup: CDR1 SGHRS, CDR2 YFSETQ. The V end was cut by 8 bases, the J end by 0 bases, with 18 bases between. The CDR3 nucleotides read TGCGCCAGTATCAACGTCAGTGCAGGCTCCTACGAGCAGTACTTC. Encoded protein: CASINVSAGSYEQYF. The full variable domain, completed using reference TRBV5-1 and TRBJ2-7, is KAGVTQTPRYLIKTRGQQVTLSCSPISGHRSVSWYQQTPGQGLQFLFEYFSETQRNKGNFPGRFSGRQFSNSRSEMNVSTLELGDSALYLCASINVSAGSYEQYFGPGTRLTVT.

This chain's CDR3 is CASSPPRTATELAGNRYRQFF. The DNA of the CDR3 is TGTGCCAGCTCACCACCTCGGACAGCGACGGAACTAGCGGGAAACCGCTACAGGCAGTTCTTC. This chain connects TRBV18 to TRBJ2-1, with TRBD2 identical over 10 bases. CDR1 and CDR2 from the germline V gene are KGHSH and LQKENI. This CDR3 is 21 amino acids long. The ends lost 0 bases at V and 12 bases at J; junction bases unmatched: 26.

The chain joins TRBV5-1 to TRBJ1-1; 8 nucleotides line up with TRBD1. The V segment lost 0 bases and the J segment 5 bases; nucleotides outside the gene matches: 3. This CDR3 has 14 residues. CDR1 is SGHRS and CDR2 is YFSETQ in the germline V gene. DNA of the CDR3: TGCGCCAGCAGCTTGGGAAACAGGGGGACTGAAGCTTTCTTT. Translated, it gives CASSLGNRGTEAFF.

This clonotype was observed once. The chain uses TRBV9 and TRBJ2-5, with a possible D match to TRBD2 (7 bases). The CDR3 has 15 amino acids. The V and J ends lost 3 bases and 3 bases respectively, with 15 bases between them. The V gene's germline CDR1 is SGDLS and CDR2 YYNGEE. CDR3 sequence (DNA): TGTGCCAGCAGCGATCGGGGGGCGCGTAAAGAGACCCAGTACTTC. It encodes CASSDRGARKETQYF.

V and J are TRBV20-1 and TRBJ2-5; possible D gene TRBD2, 6 bases. Germline values: CDR1 DFQATT, CDR2 SNEGSKA (reference sequence). CDR3 length: 13 residues. Trimming took off 2 bases at V and 0 bases at J, with 7 bases between the two ends. The CDR3 bases are TGCAGTGCTAGAAGGGACTACCAAGAGACCCAGTACTTC. It specifies CSARRDYQETQYF.

This chain links TRBV9 with TRBJ1-2; tentatively, D is TRBD1 (5 bases). The germline gives CDR1 SGDLS, CDR2 YYNGEE. V was pared by 3 bases and J by 4 bases, with 19 bases between. The CDR3 spans 16 residues. CDR3 DNA: TGTGCCAGCAGCGATCGCCGTGGGGCGTTCGGCTATGGCTACACCTTC. Translated, it gives CASSDRRGAFGYGYTF. The full variable domain, with the rest looked up from reference TRBV9 and TRBJ1-2, is DSGVTQTPKHLITATGQRVTLRCSPRSGDLSVYWYQQSLDQGLQFLIQYYNGEERAKGNILERFSAQQFPDLHSELNLSSLELGDSALYFCASSDRRGAFGYGYTFGSGTRLTVV.

The V call is TRBV3-1, the J call TRBJ2-7; a weak D match, TRBD2 (5 bases). This CDR3 spans 13 amino acids. The V and J ends lost 1 base and 7 bases respectively, with 11 bases between them. Germline values: CDR1 LGHDT, CDR2 YNNKEL (reference sequence). The CDR3: CASSQVRGWEQYF. DNA for the CDR3: TGTGCCAGCAGCCAAGTTCGCGGGTGGGAGCAGTACTTC.

This clonotype has only a few counts. The DNA of the CDR3 is TGTGCCAGCAGTGAATATCCGGGACAATTTCAAGAGACCCAGTACTTC. Translated, it gives CASSEYPGQFQETQYF. The chain joins TRBV6-1 to TRBJ2-5, with D perhaps TRBD1 (6 bases). The CDR3 spans 16 residues. V was clipped by 2 bases and J by 2 bases, with 15 bases between them. Germline CDR1 MNHNS, CDR2 SASEGT.

This clonotype was counted ten times or more. The chain joins TRBV20-1 to TRBJ2-5; 9 bases align to TRBD1. This CDR3 has 14 amino acids. Germline loops: CDR1 DFQATT, CDR2 SNEGSKA (reference sequence). V was clipped by 2 bases and J by 5 bases; unmatched bases: 6. This CDR3 is CSARKQGAGETQYF. CDR3 nucleotides: TGCAGTGCTAGAAAACAGGGGGCTGGGGAGACCCAGTACTTC.

The V and J genes are TRBV10-3 and TRBJ2-7; 8 bases are shared with TRBD1. Looked up from germline, CDR1 is ENHRY and CDR2 is SYGVKD. CDR3 length: 14 amino acids. V shed 0 bases, J shed 4 bases, and the junction held 2 bases outside the gene matches. The CDR3 protein is CAISESGQVYEQYF. CDR3 coding DNA: TGTGCCATCAGTGAGTCGGGACAGGTATACGAGCAGTACTTC.

The CDR3 here is CASSPIGGGEQYF. CDR3 DNA: TGTGCCAGCAGCCCGATAGGGGGTGGCGAGCAGTACTTC. The rearrangement uses TRBV5-4 and TRBJ2-1; tentatively, D is TRBD1 (6 bases). With the DNA end fitting TRBJ2-7 better, the J assignment may be wrong. The CDR3 runs to 13 residues. Germline V lookup: CDR1 SGHNT, CDR2 YYREEE (reference sequence).